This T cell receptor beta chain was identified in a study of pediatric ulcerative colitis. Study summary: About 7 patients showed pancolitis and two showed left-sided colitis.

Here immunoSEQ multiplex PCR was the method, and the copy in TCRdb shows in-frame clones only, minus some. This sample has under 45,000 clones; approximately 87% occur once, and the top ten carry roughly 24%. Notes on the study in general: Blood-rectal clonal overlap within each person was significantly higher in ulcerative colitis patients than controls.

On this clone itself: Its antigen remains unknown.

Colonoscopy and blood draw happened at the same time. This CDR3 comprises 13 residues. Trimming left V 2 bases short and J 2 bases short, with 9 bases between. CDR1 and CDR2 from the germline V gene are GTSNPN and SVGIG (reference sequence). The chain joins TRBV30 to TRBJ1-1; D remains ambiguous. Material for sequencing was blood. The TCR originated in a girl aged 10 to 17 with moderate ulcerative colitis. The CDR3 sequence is CAWSLGRNTEAFF. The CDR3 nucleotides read TGTGCCTGGAGTTTGGGTCGAAACACTGAAGCTTTCTTT. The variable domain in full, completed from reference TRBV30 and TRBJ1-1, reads SQTIHQWPATLVQPVGSPLSLECTVEGTSNPNLYWYRQAAGRGLQLLFYSVGIGQISSEVPQNLSASRPQDRQFILSSKKLLLSDSGFYLCAWSLGRNTEAFFGQGTRLTVV.